Listed here are 20 T cell receptor beta chains from one sample, sequenced in a study of blood T cell repertoires in COVID-19. Libraries were prepared by immunoSEQ multiplex PCR; TCRdb keeps only in-frame clonotypes and omits some of them. Of around 35,000 clones in the sample, about 88% were seen once. The material sequenced was peripheral blood. All receptors derive from a man in his fifties or sixties with active COVID-19.

This CDR3 is CASAKGLDTDTQYF. CDR3 DNA sequence: TGTGCCAGCGCTAAGGGACTAGACACAGATACGCAGTATTTT. The chain recombines TRBV2 with TRBJ2-3; 8 nucleotides agree with TRBD2. J was trimmed by 2 bases and V by 8 bases; bases with no gene match: 6. This CDR3 comprises 14 residues. Germline V gene sequence: CDR1 SNHLY, CDR2 FYNNEI.

The V and J genes are TRBV3-1 (or the pseudogene TRBV3-2) and TRBJ1-2; 7 nucleotides align to TRBD1. With 1 base clipped from V and 5 bases from J, the junction kept 1 base outside the gene matches. Germline V CDR1 and CDR2: LGHDT, YNNKEL (reference sequence). The CDR3 totals 13 residues. As DNA, the CDR3 is TGTGCCAGCAGCCAAGGACAGGGATATGGCTACACCTTC. This codes for CASSQGQGYGYTF.

The chain joins TRBV7-2 to TRBJ2-4; possible D gene TRBD2, 6 bases. From germline, CDR1 is SGHTA and CDR2 FQGNSA. V was pared by 6 bases and J by 0 bases, with 15 bases between. The CDR3 totals 16 residues. CDR3 nucleotides: TGTGCCAGCAGTCCACGGAGCGGGCTAGCCAAAAACATTCAGTACTTC. Its translation: CASSPRSGLAKNIQYF.

The J gene is TRBJ2-7, the V gene TRBV19, with TRBD2 identical over 9 bases. This CDR3 contains 12 residues. The ends lost 5 bases at V and 4 bases at J; junction bases unmatched: 0. The germline V gene encodes CDR1 LNHDA and CDR2 SQIVND (reference sequence). For the CDR3, the DNA is TGTGCCAGTAGTGGACTAGCGTACGAGCAGTACTTC. Translation: CASSGLAYEQYF.

V is TRBV28 and J is TRBJ2-1, with a possible D match to TRBD1 (8 bases). Germline CDR1 MDHEN, CDR2 SYDVKM. CDR3 size: 15 residues. Trimming took 3 bases from V and 8 from J, leaving 17 bases between them. As DNA, the CDR3 is TGTGCCAGCAGTTTGAGGCAGGGGGCGGGGGATGAGCAGTTCTTC. It codes for CASSLRQGAGDEQFF. Full variable domain (missing parts from reference TRBV28 and TRBJ2-1): DVKVTQSSRYLVKRTGEKVFLECVQDMDHENMFWYRQDPGLGLRLIYFSYDVKMKEKGDIPEGYSVSREKKERFSLILESASTNQTSMYLCASSLRQGAGDEQFFGPGTRLTVL.

The chain links TRBV6-5 to TRBJ2-2, with a tentative D call TRBD2 (6 bases). Germline V gene lookup returns CDR1 MNHEY and CDR2 SVGAGI. V was cut by 7 bases and J by 6 bases, with 9 bases left in between. The CDR3 extends over 12 amino acids. The CDR3 DNA is TGTGCCAGCAAGGCGGGACCCGGGGAGCTGTTTTTT. This sequence encodes CASKAGPGELFF.

The rearrangement links TRBV5-6 to TRBJ2-3; weak D call: TRBD1 (6 bases). This CDR3 is built from 14 residues. V gave up 4 bases and J gave up 5 bases, with 14 bases separating them. CDR1 SGHDT and CDR2 YYEEEE come from the germline V gene. CDR3 coding DNA: TGTGCCAGCAGCCGCTGGACAGTCATAGATACGCAGTATTTT. It translates to CASSRWTVIDTQYF. Based on the CDR3 plus reference TRBV5-6 and TRBJ2-3, the full variable domain is DAGVTQSPTHLIKTRGQQVTLRCSPKSGHDTVSWYQQALGQGPQFIFQYYEEEERQRGNFPDRFSGHQFPNYSSELNVNALLLGDSALYLCASSRWTVIDTQYFGPGTRLTVL.

The chain couples TRBV6-5 to TRBJ2-7; 10 bases align to TRBD1. The CDR3 covers 14 residues. Looked up from germline, CDR1 is MNHEY and CDR2 is SVGAGI. Trimming at V came to 5 bases and at J to 6 bases, leaving 7 bases not matched to a gene. For the CDR3, the DNA is TGTGCCAGCAGTATTCCGGGACAGGGGCGCGAGCAGTACTTC. It codes for CASSIPGQGREQYF.

V gene TRBV5-1 combines with J gene TRBJ2-1; TRBD2 matches at 11 bases. The CDR3 runs to 18 residues. The J segment lost 1 base and the V segment lost 0 bases, leaving 6 bases of the junction unmatched. Germline CDR1 SGHRS, CDR2 YFSETQ. Here the CDR3 reads CASSLEGTSGNSYNEQFF. The CDR3 DNA follows: TGCGCCAGCAGCTTGGAGGGGACTAGCGGAAATTCCTACAATGAGCAGTTCTTC.

This clone was detected once. The chain links TRBV12-3 or TRBV12-4 to TRBJ2-5, with D perhaps matching TRBD1 (5 bases). V lost 3 bases, J lost 2 bases, and 7 bases lay in between. The CDR3 loop spans 13 amino acids. The CDR3 DNA is TGTGCCAGCAGTTTGACAGCTCAAGAGACCCAGTACTTC. Protein product: CASSLTAQETQYF.

The DNA of the CDR3 is TGCGCCAGCAGCCTAAGGGACTCCCCCAATGAGCAGTTCTTC. Its protein product is CASSLRDSPNEQFF. The chain uses TRBV5-1 and TRBJ2-1; D possibly corresponds to TRBD2 (6 bases). CDR1 SGHRS and CDR2 YFSETQ come from the germline V gene. This CDR3 spans 14 amino acids. Trimming pared 4 bases from V and 6 bases from J, leaving 14 bases between.

CDR3 residues: CASSPGLAWDTQYF. CDR3 bases: TGTGCCAGCAGCCCCGGACTAGCGTGGGATACGCAGTATTTT. V and J are TRBV7-9 and TRBJ2-3; TRBD2 matches 9 bases. Germline CDR1 SEHNR, CDR2 FQNEAQ (reference sequence). V shed 5 bases, J shed 6 bases, and the junction held 6 bases outside the gene matches. This CDR3 is built from 14 residues.

The chain joins TRBV9 to TRBJ1-1; TRBD1 aligns across 8 bases. The CDR3 spans 14 residues. The ends lost 0 bases at V and 11 bases at J; junction bases unmatched: 9. In germline, CDR1 is SGDLS, CDR2 YYNGEE. The CDR3 spells CASSVGTGRDKAFF. CDR3 coding DNA: TGTGCCAGCAGCGTAGGGACAGGGCGAGATAAGGCTTTCTTT.

This clone was recorded only once. The genes are TRBV19 and TRBJ2-2; 10 bases agree with TRBD1. CDR3 length equals 16 residues. Germline-derived CDR1 and CDR2 are LNHDA and SQIVND (reference sequence). V lost 11 bases to trimming and J lost 8 bases; unmatched junction nucleotides: 17. CDR3 sequence: CAGSDPGQGSRGELFF. The DNA for the CDR3 is TGTGCCGGGTCCGATCCGGGACAGGGGAGTAGGGGGGAGCTGTTTTTT.

The chain is built from TRBV7-6 and TRBJ2-5, with D possibly TRBD2 on 6 matching bases. The germline CDR1 and CDR2 sequences are SGHVS and FNYEAQ. This CDR3 spans 13 amino acids. V was pared by 7 bases and J by 9 bases, with 18 bases between. CDR3 sequence: CASNQGPGEAQYF. CDR3 in DNA: TGTGCCAGCAATCAAGGGCCCGGGGAGGCCCAGTACTTC.

The chain is built from TRBV2 and TRBJ2-7, with 7 bases aligning to TRBD2. Germline CDR1 is SNHLY and CDR2 is FYNNEI. V shed 4 bases and J 3 bases; nucleotides not matched to a gene: 9. The CDR3 length is 15 residues. The CDR3 sequence is CASSVATERDYEQYF. The CDR3 nucleotides are TGTGCCAGCAGTGTAGCCACGGAGCGGGACTACGAGCAGTACTTC.

The V gene is TRBV4-1, the J gene TRBJ2-3, with 8 bases matching TRBD2. This CDR3 region has 16 residues. Germline V gene data show CDR1 as MGHRA and CDR2 as YSYEKL. The V gene end was trimmed by 4 bases and the J gene end by 2 bases; junction bases not matched to a gene: 8. The CDR3 nucleotides are TGCGCCAGCAGCCCCCGGGAGGGAGTGAACACAGATACGCAGTATTTT. Translating it yields CASSPREGVNTDTQYF.

The chain employs TRBV4-1 and TRBJ2-1; the D gene is possibly TRBD2 (5 bases). Germline loops: CDR1 MGHRA, CDR2 YSYEKL. Trimming pared 4 bases from V and 1 base from J, leaving 14 bases between. This CDR3 spans 16 amino acids. The CDR3 reads CASSPRASGSYNEQFF. Written as DNA, the CDR3 is TGCGCCAGCAGCCCCCGCGCCAGCGGATCCTACAATGAGCAGTTCTTC.

The CDR3 sequence is CASSLDRGIAGELFF. For the CDR3, the DNA is TGTGCCAGCAGCTTGGACAGGGGGATAGCCGGGGAGCTGTTTTTT. The chain has TRBV7-6 and TRBJ2-2; 10 nucleotides agree with TRBD1. Germline-derived CDR1 and CDR2 are SGHVS and FNYEAQ. V lost 3 bases, J lost 6 bases, and 4 bases stayed unmatched. The CDR3 is 15 amino acids.

The chain recombines TRBV6-2 or TRBV6-3 with TRBJ1-2; D unresolved. Trimming removed 6 bases at V and 0 bases at J, with 11 bases between. Germline loops: CDR1 MNHEY, CDR2 SVGEGT. The length of the CDR3 is 14 residues. CDR3 region: CASSLGSPNYGYTF. The CDR3 DNA is TGTGCCAGCAGCCTGGGCAGCCCTAACTATGGCTACACCTTC.